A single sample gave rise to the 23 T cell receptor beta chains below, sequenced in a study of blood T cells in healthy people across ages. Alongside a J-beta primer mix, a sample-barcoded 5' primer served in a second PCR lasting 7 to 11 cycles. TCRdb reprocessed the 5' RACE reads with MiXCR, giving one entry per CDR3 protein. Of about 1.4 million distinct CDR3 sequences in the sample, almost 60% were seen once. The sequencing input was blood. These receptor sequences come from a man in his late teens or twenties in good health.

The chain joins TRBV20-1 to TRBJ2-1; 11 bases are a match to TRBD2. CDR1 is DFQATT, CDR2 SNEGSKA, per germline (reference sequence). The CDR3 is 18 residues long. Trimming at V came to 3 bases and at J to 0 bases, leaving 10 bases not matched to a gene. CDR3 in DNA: TGCAGTGCTAGTCGCCTAGCGGGGGGCCATAGCTCCTACAATGAGCAGTTCTTC. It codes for CSASRLAGGHSSYNEQFF.

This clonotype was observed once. The CDR3 here is CASSLLRDSLQETQYF. The CDR3 DNA sequence: TGTGCCAGCAGCTTATTAAGGGACAGTCTCCAAGAGACCCAGTACTTC. The chain links TRBV11-2 to TRBJ2-5, with 7 bases fitting TRBD1. Looked up from germline, CDR1 is SGHAT and CDR2 is FQNNGV. The CDR3 extends over 16 amino acids. The J segment lost 1 base and the V segment lost 2 bases, leaving 7 bases of the junction unmatched.

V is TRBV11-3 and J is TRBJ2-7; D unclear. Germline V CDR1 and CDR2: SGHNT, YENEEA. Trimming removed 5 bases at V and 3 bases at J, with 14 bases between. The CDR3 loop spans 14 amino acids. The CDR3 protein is CASSPSPGGYEQYF. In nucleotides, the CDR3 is TGTGCCAGCAGCCCAAGCCCCGGCGGCTACGAGCAGTACTTC.

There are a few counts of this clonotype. The CDR3 sequence is CASSQEGGPQGGETQYF. The CDR3, as DNA: TGCGCCAGCAGCCAAGAGGGAGGCCCTCAGGGAGGGGAGACCCAGTACTTC. The chain employs TRBV4-1 and TRBJ2-4, with 7 bases identical to TRBD2. TRBJ2-5 matches the DNA end more closely, so the J call is doubtful. From germline, CDR1 is MGHRA and CDR2 YSYEKL. The CDR3 spans 17 residues.

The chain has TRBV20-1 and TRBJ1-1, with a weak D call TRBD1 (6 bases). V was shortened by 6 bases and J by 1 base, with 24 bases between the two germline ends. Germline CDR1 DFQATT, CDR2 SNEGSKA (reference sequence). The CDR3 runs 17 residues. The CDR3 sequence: CSAYSTRDGRGNTEAFF. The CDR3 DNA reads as TGCAGTGCATATTCCACCAGGGATGGCAGGGGGAACACTGAAGCTTTCTTT.

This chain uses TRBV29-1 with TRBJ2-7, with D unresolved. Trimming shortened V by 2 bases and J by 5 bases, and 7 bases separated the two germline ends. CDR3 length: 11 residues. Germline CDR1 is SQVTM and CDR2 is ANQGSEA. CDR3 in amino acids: CSVEMVDEQYF. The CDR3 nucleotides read TGCAGCGTTGAAATGGTTGACGAGCAGTACTTC.

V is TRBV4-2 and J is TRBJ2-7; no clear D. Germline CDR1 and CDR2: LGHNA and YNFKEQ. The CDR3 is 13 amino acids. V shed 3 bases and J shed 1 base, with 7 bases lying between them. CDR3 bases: TGTGCCAGCAGCCATGACACATCCTACGAGCAGTACTTC. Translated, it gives CASSHDTSYEQYF.

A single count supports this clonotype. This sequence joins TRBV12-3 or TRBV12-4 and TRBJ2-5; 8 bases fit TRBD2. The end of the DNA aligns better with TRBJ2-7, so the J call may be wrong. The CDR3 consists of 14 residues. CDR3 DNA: TGTGCCAGCAGTTTCGGGGGGGAAGGATACGAGCAGTACTTC. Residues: CASSFGGEGYEQYF.

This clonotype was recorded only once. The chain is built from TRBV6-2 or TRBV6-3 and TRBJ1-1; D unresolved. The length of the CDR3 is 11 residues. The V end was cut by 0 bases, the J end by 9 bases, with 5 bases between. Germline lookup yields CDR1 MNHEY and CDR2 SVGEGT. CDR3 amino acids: CASSYSVQAFF. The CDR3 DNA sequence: TGTGCCAGCAGTTACTCCGTACAAGCTTTCTTT.

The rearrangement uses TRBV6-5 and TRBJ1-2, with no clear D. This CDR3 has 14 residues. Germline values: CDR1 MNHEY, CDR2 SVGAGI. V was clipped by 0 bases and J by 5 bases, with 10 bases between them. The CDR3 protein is CASSYSTTKYGYTF. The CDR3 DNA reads TGTGCCAGCAGTTACTCGACGACAAAGTATGGCTACACCTTC.

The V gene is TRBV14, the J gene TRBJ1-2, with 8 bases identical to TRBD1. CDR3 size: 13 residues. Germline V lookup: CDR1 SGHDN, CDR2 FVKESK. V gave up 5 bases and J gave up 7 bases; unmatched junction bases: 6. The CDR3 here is CASSTGQGCGYTF. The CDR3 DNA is TGTGCCAGCAGCACCGGACAGGGCTGTGGCTACACCTTC.

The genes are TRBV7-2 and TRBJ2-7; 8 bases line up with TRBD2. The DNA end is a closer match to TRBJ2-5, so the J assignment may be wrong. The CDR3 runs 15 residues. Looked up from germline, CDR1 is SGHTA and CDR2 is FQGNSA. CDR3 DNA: TGTGCCAGCAGCTCTCTCGGACTAGCTTTAGAGACCCAGTACTTC. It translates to CASSSLGLALETQYF.

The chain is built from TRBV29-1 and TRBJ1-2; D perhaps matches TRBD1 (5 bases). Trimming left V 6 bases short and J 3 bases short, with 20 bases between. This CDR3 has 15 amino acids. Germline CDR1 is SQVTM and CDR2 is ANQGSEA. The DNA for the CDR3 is TGCAGCGTGGGGGTTGACCGGTTAGGATACTATGGCTACACCTTC. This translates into CSVGVDRLGYYGYTF.

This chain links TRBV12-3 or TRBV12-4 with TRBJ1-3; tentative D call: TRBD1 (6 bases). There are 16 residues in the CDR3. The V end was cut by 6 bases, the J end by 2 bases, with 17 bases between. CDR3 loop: CASRMRGDGAGNTIYF. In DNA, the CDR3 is TGTGCCAGCAGGATGAGGGGGGACGGCGCTGGAAACACCATATATTTT.

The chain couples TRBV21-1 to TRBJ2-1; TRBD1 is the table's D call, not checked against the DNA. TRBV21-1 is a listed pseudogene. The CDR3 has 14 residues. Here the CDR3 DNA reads TGTGCCAGCAGCTGCCCTTCTGGGGCCAATGAGCAGTTCTTC. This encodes CASSCPSGANEQFF.

This CDR3 is CASSPDRLAGDWDQYF. Written as DNA, the CDR3 is TGTGCCAGCAGCCCAGACCGACTAGCGGGAGATTGGGACCAGTACTTC. The gene calls are TRBV5-6 and TRBJ2-5; TRBD2 matches at 12 bases. The CDR3 length is 16 residues. The V segment lost 4 bases and the J segment 10 bases; nucleotides outside the gene matches: 14. Germline CDR1 reads SGHDT; CDR2 reads YYEEEE. The entire variable domain, with the rest obtained from reference TRBV5-6 and TRBJ2-5, is as follows: DAGVTQSPTHLIKTRGQQVTLRCSPKSGHDTVSWYQQALGQGPQFIFQYYEEEERQRGNFPDRFSGHQFPNYSSELNVNALLLGDSALYLCASSPDRLAGDWDQYFGPGTRLLVL.

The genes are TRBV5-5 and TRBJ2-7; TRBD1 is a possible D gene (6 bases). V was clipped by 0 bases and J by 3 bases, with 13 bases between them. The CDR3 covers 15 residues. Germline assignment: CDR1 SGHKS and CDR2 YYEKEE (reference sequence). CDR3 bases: TGTGCCAGCAGCTTGGACCCAGGGGCGGGCTACGAGCAGTACTTC. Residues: CASSLDPGAGYEQYF.

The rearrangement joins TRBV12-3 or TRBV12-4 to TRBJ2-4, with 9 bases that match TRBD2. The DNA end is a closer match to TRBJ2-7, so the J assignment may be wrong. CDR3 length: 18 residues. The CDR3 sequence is CASSFGGTSRRFIYEQYF. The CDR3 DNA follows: TGTGCCAGCAGTTTCGGGGGGACTAGCAGGAGGTTTATTTACGAGCAGTACTTC.

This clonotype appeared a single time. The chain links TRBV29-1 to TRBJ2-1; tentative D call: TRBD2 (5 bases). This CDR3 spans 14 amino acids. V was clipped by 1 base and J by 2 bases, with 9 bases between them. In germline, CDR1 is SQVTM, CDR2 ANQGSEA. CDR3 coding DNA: TGCAGCGTTGAAGTCCCGGGGACCTACAATGAGCAGTTCTTC. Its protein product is CSVEVPGTYNEQFF.

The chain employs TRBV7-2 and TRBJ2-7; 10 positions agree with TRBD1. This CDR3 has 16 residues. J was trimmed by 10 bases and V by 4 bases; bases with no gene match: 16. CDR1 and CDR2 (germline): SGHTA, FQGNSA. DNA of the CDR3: TGTGCCAGCAGCTCTGGGGGGACAGGGGCAAGAGAGGCCCAGTACTTC. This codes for CASSSGGTGAREAQYF.

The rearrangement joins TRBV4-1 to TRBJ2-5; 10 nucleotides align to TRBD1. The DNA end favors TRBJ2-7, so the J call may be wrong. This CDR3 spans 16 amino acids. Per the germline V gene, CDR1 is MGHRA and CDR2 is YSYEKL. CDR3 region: CASSQDGWDRGFEQYF. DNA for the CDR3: TGCGCCAGCAGCCAAGATGGATGGGACAGGGGTTTCGAGCAGTACTTC.

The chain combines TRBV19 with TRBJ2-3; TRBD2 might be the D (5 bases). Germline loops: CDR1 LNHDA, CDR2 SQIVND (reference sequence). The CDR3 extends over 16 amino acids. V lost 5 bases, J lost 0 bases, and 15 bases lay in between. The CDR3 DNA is TGTGCCAGTAGTCCCTTGGCGGCGGGTAGCACAGATACGCAGTATTTT. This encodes CASSPLAAGSTDTQYF. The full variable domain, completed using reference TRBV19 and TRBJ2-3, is DGGITQSPKYLFRKEGQNVTLSCEQNLNHDAMYWYRQDPGQGLRLIYYSQIVNDFQKGDIAEGYSVSREKKESFPLTVTSAQKNPTAFYLCASSPLAAGSTDTQYFGPGTRLTVL.

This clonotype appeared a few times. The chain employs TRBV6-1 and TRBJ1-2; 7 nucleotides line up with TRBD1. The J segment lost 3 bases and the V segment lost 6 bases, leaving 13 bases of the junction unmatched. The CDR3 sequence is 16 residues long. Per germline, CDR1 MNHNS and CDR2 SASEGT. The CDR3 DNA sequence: TGTGCCAGCAGGGAGCTATTGACAGGGACGCACTATGGCTACACCTTC. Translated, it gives CASRELLTGTHYGYTF.